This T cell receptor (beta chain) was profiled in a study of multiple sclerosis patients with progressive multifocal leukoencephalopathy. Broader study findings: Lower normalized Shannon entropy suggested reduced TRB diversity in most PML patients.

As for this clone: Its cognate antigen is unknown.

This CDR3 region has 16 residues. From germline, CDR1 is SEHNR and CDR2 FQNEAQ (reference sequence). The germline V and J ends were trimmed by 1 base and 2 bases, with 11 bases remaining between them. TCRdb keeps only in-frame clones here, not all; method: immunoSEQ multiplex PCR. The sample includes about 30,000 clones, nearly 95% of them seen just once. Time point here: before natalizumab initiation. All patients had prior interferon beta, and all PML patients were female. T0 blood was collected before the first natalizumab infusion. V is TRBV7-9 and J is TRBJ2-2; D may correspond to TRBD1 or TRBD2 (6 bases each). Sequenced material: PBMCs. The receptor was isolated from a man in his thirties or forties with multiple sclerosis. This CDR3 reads CASSLGKGGNTGELFF. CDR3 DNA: TGTGCCAGCAGCTTAGGAAAGGGGGGCAACACCGGGGAGCTGTTTTTT.